Detailed here is one T cell receptor beta chain. These data come from a study of shared clonotypes between healthy human individuals. HIV-negative, healthy adults without recent acute infections or vaccinations were the donors. Data came from immunoSEQ multiplex PCR; TCRdb stores just in-frame clones and leaves some out. The sample lists approximately 720,000 clones; about two thirds were seen once. Germline assignment: CDR1 SQVTM and CDR2 ANQGSEA. V shed 2 bases and J shed 3 bases, with 7 bases lying between them. The CDR3 extends over 12 amino acids. The material sequenced was memory CD4+ T cells sorted from blood. Subset described: CD45RA-negative fraction. The receptor comes from a young woman in good health. The rearrangement links TRBV29-1 to TRBJ1-1; D uncertain. CDR3 residues: CSVERPYTEAFF. The CDR3, as DNA: TGCAGCGTTGAAAGACCGTACACTGAAGCTTTCTTT.